These 20 T cell receptor beta chains originate from one sample sequenced in a study of OX40 agonist ivuxolimab in advanced cancers. Assay: immunoSEQ multiplex PCR; the TCRdb copy retains only in-frame clones and omits some. The table lists 60,000 or so clones, about 82% of them singletons. Sequenced here: CD4+ or CD8+ T cells sorted from blood, sampled in a trial of the OX40 agonist ivuxolimab. The receptor source for this set is an adult with an advanced solid tumor such as melanoma, head and neck, liver or kidney cancer.

This rearrangement joins TRBV18 to TRBJ1-1; perhaps TRBD1 as D (5 bases). The V and J ends lost 5 bases and 9 bases respectively, with 10 bases between them. Germline CDR1 reads KGHSH; CDR2 reads LQKENI. CDR3 length: 11 residues. CDR3 bases: TGTGCCAGCTCATCCGGGACGAAAGCTTTCTTT. Translation: CASSSGTKAFF.

This chain connects TRBV5-1 to TRBJ2-2; D is unclear. The length of the CDR3 is 15 residues. The V gene's germline CDR1 is SGHRS and CDR2 YFSETQ. V was clipped by 2 bases and J by 0 bases, with 8 bases between them. CDR3 amino acids: CASSFQAPNTGELFF. For the CDR3, the DNA is TGCGCCAGCAGCTTTCAGGCGCCGAACACCGGGGAGCTGTTTTTT.

This chain connects TRBV27 to TRBJ2-5, with 12 positions matching TRBD1. The V gene end was trimmed by 3 bases and the J gene end by 7 bases; junction bases not matched to a gene: 6. In germline, CDR1 is MNHEY, CDR2 SMNVEV (reference sequence). This CDR3 comprises 15 residues. The CDR3 nucleotides read TGTGCCAGCAGTTTTCTGGGACAGGGGGCTCGGACCCAGTACTTC. The encoded protein is CASSFLGQGARTQYF.

The chain employs TRBV25-1 and TRBJ2-4; D gene ambiguous. Trimming stripped 3 bases from V and 4 bases from J, with 10 bases between. The germline CDR1 and CDR2 sequences are MGHDK and SYGVNS. The CDR3 is 14 residues long. CDR3 in amino acids: CASSDSVPKNIQYF. DNA of the CDR3: TGTGCCAGCAGTGACTCCGTCCCAAAAAACATTCAGTACTTC.

The rearrangement uses TRBV30 and TRBJ2-7; D is possibly TRBD2 (6 bases). Germline V gene data show CDR1 as GTSNPN and CDR2 as SVGIG (reference sequence). V was shortened by 2 bases and J by 2 bases, with 10 bases between the two germline ends. There are 13 residues in the CDR3. The CDR3 loop reads CAWSWGVPYEQYF. The CDR3, as DNA: TGTGCCTGGAGTTGGGGGGTTCCCTACGAGCAGTACTTC.

Only a few counts were recorded for this clone. The V gene is TRBV5-8, the J gene TRBJ1-5; 9 bases are a match to TRBD1. The CDR3 runs 16 residues. V gave up 4 bases and J gave up 4 bases; unmatched junction bases: 9. Germline-derived CDR1 and CDR2 are SGHTS and YDEGEE. The CDR3 region has the DNA TGTGCCAGCAGCAAAGGACAGGGGCCTTTGAATCAGCCCCAGCATTTT. Protein product: CASSKGQGPLNQPQHF. The full variable domain, rest sourced from reference TRBV5-8 and TRBJ1-5, is EAGVTQSPTHLIKTRGQQATLRCSPISGHTSVYWYQQALGLGLQFLLWYDEGEERNRGNFPPRFSGRQFPNYSSELNVNALELEDSALYLCASSKGQGPLNQPQHFGDGTRLSIL.

This clone was found a few times. The J gene is TRBJ1-1, the V gene TRBV11-2; D is possibly TRBD1 (6 bases). CDR3 size: 14 residues. The germline V and J ends were trimmed by 3 bases and 4 bases, with 12 bases remaining between them. CDR1 is SGHAT, CDR2 FQNNGV, per germline. The CDR3: CASSFRRGATEAFF. Here the CDR3 DNA reads TGTGCCAGCAGCTTCCGGCGGGGGGCCACTGAAGCTTTCTTT. The whole variable domain, remainder taken from reference TRBV11-2 and TRBJ1-1, is EAGVAQSPRYKIIEKRQSVAFWCNPISGHATLYWYQQILGQGPKLLIQFQNNGVVDDSQLPKDRFSAERLKGVDSTLKIQPAKLEDSAVYLCASSFRRGATEAFFGQGTRLTVV.

In this sample, this clone turned up once. This chain uses TRBV11-2 with TRBJ2-4; 7 bases are a match to TRBD1. The V segment lost 5 bases and the J segment 5 bases; nucleotides outside the gene matches: 6. The CDR3 loop spans 14 amino acids. CDR1 is SGHAT and CDR2 is FQNNGV in the germline V gene. Here the CDR3 reads CASSPDRVENIQYF. The CDR3, as DNA: TGTGCCAGCAGCCCTGACAGGGTGGAAAACATTCAGTACTTC.

The chain carries TRBV7-9 and TRBJ2-3, with D unresolved. The CDR3 has 13 amino acids. Trimming left V 1 base short and J 9 bases short, with 11 bases between. CDR1 and CDR2 (germline): SEHNR, FQNEAQ (reference sequence). The CDR3 DNA sequence: TGTGCCAGCAGCTTAGGCGGCCTAGGGACGCAGTATTTT. Protein sequence: CASSLGGLGTQYF. The full variable domain, with the rest looked up from reference TRBV7-9 and TRBJ2-3, is DTGVSQNPRHKITKRGQNVTFRCDPISEHNRLYWYRQTLGQGPEFLTYFQNEAQLEKSRLLSDRFSAERPKGSFSTLEIQRTEQGDSAMYLCASSLGGLGTQYFGPGTRLTVL.

This sequence joins TRBV18 and TRBJ1-1; D might be TRBD1 (5 bases). CDR3 length: 17 residues. CDR1 is KGHSH and CDR2 is LQKENI in the germline V gene. Trimming removed 0 bases from V and 1 base from J, with 15 bases in between. The CDR3 DNA sequence: TGTGCCAGCTCACCACCGGGGGGTGCGCAGACGAACACTGAAGCTTTCTTT. It codes for CASSPPGGAQTNTEAFF.

The chain joins TRBV6-5 to TRBJ2-5, with 9 bases aligning to TRBD1. CDR1 and CDR2 (germline): MNHEY, SVGAGI. The CDR3 is 16 amino acids. J was trimmed by 3 bases and V by 3 bases; bases with no gene match: 8. The CDR3 region has the DNA TGTGCCAGCAGTTATATCGCCGGGACAGGGAAAGAGACCCAGTACTTC. Protein product: CASSYIAGTGKETQYF.

This sequence joins TRBV2 and TRBJ2-2, with a possible D match to TRBD2 (5 bases). The CDR3 length is 14 residues. V lost 3 bases, J lost 6 bases, and 11 bases lay in between. The germline V gene has CDR1 SNHLY and CDR2 FYNNEI. The CDR3 coding sequence is TGTGCCAGCAGTGAGGACTTTGGGGCCGGGGAGCTGTTTTTT. As protein: CASSEDFGAGELFF.

In its sample, this clone was seen once. The V gene is TRBV7-6, the J gene TRBJ2-2; D not certain. CDR3 length: 13 residues. V dropped 1 base and J dropped 7 bases, with 7 bases sitting between them. Germline lookup yields CDR1 SGHVS and CDR2 FNYEAQ. CDR3 residues: CASSLGVIGELFF. The DNA of the CDR3 is TGTGCCAGCAGCTTAGGGGTTATCGGGGAGCTGTTTTTT.

The chain uses TRBV6-1 and TRBJ2-7; TRBD1 matches at 7 bases. The germline gives CDR1 MNHNS, CDR2 SASEGT. The CDR3 extends over 14 amino acids. The ends lost 6 bases at V and 3 bases at J; junction bases unmatched: 8. The CDR3 reads CASRASTGLYEQYF. CDR3 DNA sequence: TGTGCCAGCAGGGCGTCGACAGGGCTCTACGAGCAGTACTTC.

In its sample, this clone was seen a few times. This chain connects TRBV7-9 to TRBJ1-5, with 7 nucleotides matching TRBD1. Germline CDR1 is SEHNR and CDR2 is FQNEAQ (reference sequence). The length of the CDR3 is 15 residues. The V and J ends lost 3 bases and 1 base, in that order; junction bases with no gene match: 3. CDR3 DNA: TGTGCCAGCAGCTTGACAGGGATGAGCAATCAGCCCCAGCATTTT. Translated, it gives CASSLTGMSNQPQHF.

This clone was recorded once. The V call is TRBV5-4, the J call TRBJ1-1, with 8 nucleotides matching TRBD1. V was clipped by 5 bases and J by 1 base; unmatched bases: 4. This CDR3 comprises 14 residues. The germline gives CDR1 SGHNT, CDR2 YYREEE (reference sequence). CDR3: CASSFGQGNTEAFF. The CDR3 nucleotides are TGTGCCAGCAGTTTTGGACAGGGGAACACTGAAGCTTTCTTT.

The rearrangement uses TRBV9 and TRBJ1-4; unclear D gene. Trimming cost V 0 bases and J 3 bases, with 12 bases left between them. The CDR3 is 16 residues long. In germline, CDR1 is SGDLS, CDR2 YYNGEE. The CDR3 bases are TGTGCCAGCAGCGTAGGGGATTTACGCTCTAATGAAAAACTGTTTTTT. This encodes CASSVGDLRSNEKLFF.

This clone was detected only once. The chain joins TRBV2 to TRBJ1-3; no clear D. Deletions cut 1 base from V and 0 bases from J, with 7 bases between. The CDR3 length is 15 residues. Germline V CDR1 and CDR2: SNHLY, FYNNEI. CDR3 sequence (DNA): TGTGCCAGCAGTGAAGATTTGCTCTCTGGAAACACCATATATTTT. It encodes CASSEDLLSGNTIYF.

The chain recombines TRBV27 with TRBJ2-5; 11 positions agree with TRBD1. J was trimmed by 6 bases and V by 1 base; bases with no gene match: 10. The germline V gene encodes CDR1 MNHEY and CDR2 SMNVEV (reference sequence). This CDR3 spans 17 amino acids. The CDR3 protein is CASSLFSTGTGGKTQYF. Here the CDR3 DNA reads TGTGCCAGCAGTTTATTCTCAACCGGGACAGGGGGAAAGACCCAGTACTTC.

The CDR3 sequence is CASSEMVGGGGEQFF. CDR3 DNA: TGTGCCAGCAGTGAAATGGTGGGCGGGGGAGGTGAGCAGTTCTTC. V usage is TRBV2 and J usage is TRBJ2-1; 7 bases agree with TRBD2. The V and J ends lost 2 bases and 9 bases, in that order; junction bases with no gene match: 10. Germline assignment: CDR1 SNHLY and CDR2 FYNNEI. The CDR3 runs 15 residues.